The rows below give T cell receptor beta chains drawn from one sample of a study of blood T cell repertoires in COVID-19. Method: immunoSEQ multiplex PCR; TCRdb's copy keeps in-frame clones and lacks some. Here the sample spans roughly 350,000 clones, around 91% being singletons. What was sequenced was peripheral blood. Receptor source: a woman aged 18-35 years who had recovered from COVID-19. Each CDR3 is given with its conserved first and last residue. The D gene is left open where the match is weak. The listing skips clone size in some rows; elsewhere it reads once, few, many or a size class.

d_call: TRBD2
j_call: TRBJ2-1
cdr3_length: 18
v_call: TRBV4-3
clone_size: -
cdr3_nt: TGCGCCAGCAGCCAAGACCCAGCGGGAGGATTATCCTACAATGAGCAGTTCTTC
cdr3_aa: CASSQDPAGGLSYNEQFF

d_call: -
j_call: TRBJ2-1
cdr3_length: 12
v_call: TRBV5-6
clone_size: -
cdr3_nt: TGTGCCAGCAGCTTGAACCAGAATGAGCAGTTCTTC
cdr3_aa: CASSLNQNEQFF

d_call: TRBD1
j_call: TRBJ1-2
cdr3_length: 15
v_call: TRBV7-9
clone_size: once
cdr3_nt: TGTGCCAGCAGCTCCACCATGGACAGGGGGCCGCGCTACACCTTC
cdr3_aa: CASSSTMDRGPRYTF

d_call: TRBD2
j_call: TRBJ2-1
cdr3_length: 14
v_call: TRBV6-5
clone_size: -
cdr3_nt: TGTGCCAGCAGTTACTCCGGCGTGGGAGGGGAGCAGTTCTTC
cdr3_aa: CASSYSGVGGEQFF

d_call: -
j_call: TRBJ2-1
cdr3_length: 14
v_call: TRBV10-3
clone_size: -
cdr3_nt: TGTGCCATCAGTGAGTCGGGAGGGGGGTATGAGCAGTTCTTC
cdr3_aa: CAISESGGGYEQFF

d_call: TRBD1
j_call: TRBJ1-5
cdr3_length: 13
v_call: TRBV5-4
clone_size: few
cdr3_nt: TGTGCCAGCAGCTTGGACAGGGGACAGCCCCAGCATTTT
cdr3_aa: CASSLDRGQPQHF

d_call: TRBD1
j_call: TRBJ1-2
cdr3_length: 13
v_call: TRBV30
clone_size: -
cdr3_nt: TGTGCCTGGAGTGTAAACAGGGGGTATGGCTACACCTTC
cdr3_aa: CAWSVNRGYGYTF

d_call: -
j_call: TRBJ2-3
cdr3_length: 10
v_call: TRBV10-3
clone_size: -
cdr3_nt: TGTGCCATCCCGGCAGATACGCAGTATTTT
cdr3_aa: CAIPADTQYF

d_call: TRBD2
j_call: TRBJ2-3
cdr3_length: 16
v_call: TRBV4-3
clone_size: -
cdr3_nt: TGCGCCAGCAGCCAAGAATTCGGGGGGACTACAGATACGCAGTATTTT
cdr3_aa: CASSQEFGGTTDTQYF

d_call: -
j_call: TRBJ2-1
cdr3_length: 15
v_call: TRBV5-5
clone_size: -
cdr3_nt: TGTGCCAGCAGCTTGATAGCGGTGACCTACAATGAGCAGTTCTTC
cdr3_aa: CASSLIAVTYNEQFF

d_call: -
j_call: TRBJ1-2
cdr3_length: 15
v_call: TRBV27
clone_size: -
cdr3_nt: TGTGCCAGCAGTTTGAGGGGTGACAGGTCCTATGGCTACACCTTC
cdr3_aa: CASSLRGDRSYGYTF

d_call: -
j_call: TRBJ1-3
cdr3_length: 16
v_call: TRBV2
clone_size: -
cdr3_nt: TGTGCCAGCAGTGAAGGTCCCTGGGGGGCTGGAAACACCATATATTTT
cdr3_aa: CASSEGPWGAGNTIYF

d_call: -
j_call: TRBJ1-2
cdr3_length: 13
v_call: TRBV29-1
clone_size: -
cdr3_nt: TGCAGCGTTGATTTCCCTGGCCTCTATGGCTACACCTTC
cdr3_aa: CSVDFPGLYGYTF

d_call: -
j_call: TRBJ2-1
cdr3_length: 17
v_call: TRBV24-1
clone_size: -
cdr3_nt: TGTGCCACCAGTGATCGGCTGCCGACAGGAAGATACAATGAGCAGTTCTTC
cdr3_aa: CATSDRLPTGRYNEQFF

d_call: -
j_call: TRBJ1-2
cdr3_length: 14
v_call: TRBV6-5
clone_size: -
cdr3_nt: TGTGCCAGCAGGTCCTCGGGACAAAGCTATGGCTACACCTTC
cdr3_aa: CASRSSGQSYGYTF

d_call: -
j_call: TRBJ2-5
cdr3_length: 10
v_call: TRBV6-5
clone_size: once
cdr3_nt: TGTGCCAGCAGTTACTCGCCGGAGTACTTC
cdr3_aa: CASSYSPEYF

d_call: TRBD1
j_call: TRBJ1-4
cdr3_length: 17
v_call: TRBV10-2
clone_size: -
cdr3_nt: TGCGCCAGCAGTGATTTCACCCGGACAGGAATTCGGGAAAAACTGTTTTTT
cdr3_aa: CASSDFTRTGIREKLFF

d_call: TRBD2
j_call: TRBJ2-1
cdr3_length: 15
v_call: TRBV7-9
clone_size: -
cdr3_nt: TGTGCCAGCAGCCGGCGGCTAGCGGGAGGAAATGAGCAGTTCTTC
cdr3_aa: CASSRRLAGGNEQFF

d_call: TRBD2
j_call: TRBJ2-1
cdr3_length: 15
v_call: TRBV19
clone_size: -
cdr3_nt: TGTGCCAGTTCCGGCGGGAGCACAAGTTACAATGAGCAGTTCTTC
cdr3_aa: CASSGGSTSYNEQFF

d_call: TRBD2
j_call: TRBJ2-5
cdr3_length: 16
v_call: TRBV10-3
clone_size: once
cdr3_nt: TGTGCCATCAGAGGAGCGGGAGGAGATAGTAGGGAGACCCAGTACTTC
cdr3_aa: CAIRGAGGDSRETQYF

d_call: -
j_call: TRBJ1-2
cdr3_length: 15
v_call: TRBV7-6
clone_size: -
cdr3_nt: TGTGCCAGCAGCTTAGGACTTGAGACAGGCGGTGGCTACACCTTC
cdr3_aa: CASSLGLETGGGYTF

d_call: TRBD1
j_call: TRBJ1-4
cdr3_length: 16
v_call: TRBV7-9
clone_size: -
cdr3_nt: TGTGCCAGCAGCTTAGCGGGAGGTCAAGGGGGCGAAAAACTGTTTTTT
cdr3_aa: CASSLAGGQGGEKLFF

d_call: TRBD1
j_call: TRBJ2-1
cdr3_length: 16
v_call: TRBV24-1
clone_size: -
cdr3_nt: TGTGCCACCAGTGATTCCGGGACAGGGAGTCGCAATGAGCAGTTCTTC
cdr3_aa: CATSDSGTGSRNEQFF

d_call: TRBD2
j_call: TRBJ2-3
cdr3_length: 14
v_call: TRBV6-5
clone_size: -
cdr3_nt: TGTGCCAGCAGTTATCTAGCGGGAGCGGATACGCAGTATTTT
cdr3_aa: CASSYLAGADTQYF

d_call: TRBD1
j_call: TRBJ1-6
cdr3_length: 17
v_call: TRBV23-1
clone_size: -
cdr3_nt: TGCGCCAGCAGTCACCCCAATGGACAGGGGAATAATTCACCCCTCCACTTT
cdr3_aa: CASSHPNGQGNNSPLHF

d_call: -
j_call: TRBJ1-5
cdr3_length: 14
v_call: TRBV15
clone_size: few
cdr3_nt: TGTGCCACCAGCAGAGATGGCAGGTCTCAGCCCCAGCATTTT
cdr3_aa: CATSRDGRSQPQHF

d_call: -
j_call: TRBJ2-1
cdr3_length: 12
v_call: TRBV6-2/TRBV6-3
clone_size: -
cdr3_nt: TGTGCCAGCAGTTTCCCGGGGTCCCTGGTACTCTTC
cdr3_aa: CASSFPGSLVLF

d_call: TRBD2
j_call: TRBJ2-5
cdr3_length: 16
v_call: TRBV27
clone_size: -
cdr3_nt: TGTGCCAGCAGTTATGCCGGGAGGCCCTACCAAGAGACCCAGTACTTC
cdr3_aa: CASSYAGRPYQETQYF

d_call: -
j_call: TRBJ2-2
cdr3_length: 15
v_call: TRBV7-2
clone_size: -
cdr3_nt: TGTGCCAGCAGCTCCCGGGGCGGGAACTTCGGGGAGCTGTTTTTT
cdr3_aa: CASSSRGGNFGELFF

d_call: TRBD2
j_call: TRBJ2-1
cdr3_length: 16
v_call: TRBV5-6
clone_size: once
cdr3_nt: TGTGCCAGCAGCCTGAGACTAGCGGGAGGAAACAATGAGCAGTTCTTC
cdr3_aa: CASSLRLAGGNNEQFF

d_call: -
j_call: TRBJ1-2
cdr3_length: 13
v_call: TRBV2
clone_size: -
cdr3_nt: TGTGCCAGCAGTTTTATGAAGCGGGATGGCTACACCTTC
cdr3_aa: CASSFMKRDGYTF

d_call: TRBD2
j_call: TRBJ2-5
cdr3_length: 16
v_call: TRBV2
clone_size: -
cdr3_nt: TGTGCCAGCAGAACCGGGACTAGCGGCCCAGTCGCGGCCCAGTACTTC
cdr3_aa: CASRTGTSGPVAAQYF

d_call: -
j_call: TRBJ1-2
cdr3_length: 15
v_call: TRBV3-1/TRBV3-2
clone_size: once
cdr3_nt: TGTGCCAGCAGCCATTTACGCGGGGGTCGCTATGGCTACACCTTC
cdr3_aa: CASSHLRGGRYGYTF

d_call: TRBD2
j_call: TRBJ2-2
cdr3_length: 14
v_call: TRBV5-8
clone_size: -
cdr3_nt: TGTGCCAGCAGAACACTAGCGTTCACCGGGGAGCTGTTTTTT
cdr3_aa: CASRTLAFTGELFF

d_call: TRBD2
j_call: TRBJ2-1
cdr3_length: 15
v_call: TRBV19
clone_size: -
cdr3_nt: TGTGCCAGTAGTTATCGGACTAGCGAGGAGGATGAGCAGTTCTTC
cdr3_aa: CASSYRTSEEDEQFF

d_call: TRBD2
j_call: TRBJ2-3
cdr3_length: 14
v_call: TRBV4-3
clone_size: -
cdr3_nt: TGCGCCAGCAGCCAAGCGGGAGGGCTCGATACGCAGTATTTT
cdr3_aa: CASSQAGGLDTQYF

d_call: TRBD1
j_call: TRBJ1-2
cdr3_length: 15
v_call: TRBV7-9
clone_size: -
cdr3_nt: TGTGCCAGCAGCTTATCGGGACAGGGACCCTATGGCTACACCTTC
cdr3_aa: CASSLSGQGPYGYTF

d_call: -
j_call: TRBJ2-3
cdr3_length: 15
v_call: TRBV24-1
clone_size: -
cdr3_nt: TGTGCCACCAGTGATTTAAGGACTAGCACAGATACGCAGTATTTT
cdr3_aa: CATSDLRTSTDTQYF

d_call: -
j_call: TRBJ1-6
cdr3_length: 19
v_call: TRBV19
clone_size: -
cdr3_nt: TGTGCCAGTAGTATTAAAGGACAGCCATTCCGCATCTATAATTCACCCCTCCACTTT
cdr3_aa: CASSIKGQPFRIYNSPLHF